This T cell receptor (beta chain) derives from a study of shared clonotypes between healthy human individuals. Broader study findings: Tissues were not sampled, only blood, and their repertoires likely differ. Compared with memory subsets, naive subsets generally had larger estimated richness.

Trimming at V came to 4 bases and at J to 2 bases, leaving 2 bases not matched to a gene. CDR1 and CDR2 from the germline V gene are SGHNT and YYREEE (reference sequence). The length of the CDR3 is 13 residues. Deep-level running was used for the assay. The repertoire was sequenced with immunoSEQ multiplex PCR; TCRdb's copy has only in-frame clones and lacks some. The table shows some 2 million clones, with approximately 95% occurring only once. In the case of this clone: The antigen remains undetermined. Other DNA sequences in this specimen translate into the identical CDR3.

The sequence was collected from a man aged 18 to 35 in good health. Sample: naive CD4+ T cells sorted from blood. The subset: CD45RA+ positively selected. The gene calls are TRBV5-4 and TRBJ2-5; 7 nucleotides line up with TRBD1. Here the CDR3 reads CASSLGQQETQYF. CDR3 DNA sequence: TGTGCCAGCAGCCTGGGACAGCAAGAGACCCAGTACTTC.